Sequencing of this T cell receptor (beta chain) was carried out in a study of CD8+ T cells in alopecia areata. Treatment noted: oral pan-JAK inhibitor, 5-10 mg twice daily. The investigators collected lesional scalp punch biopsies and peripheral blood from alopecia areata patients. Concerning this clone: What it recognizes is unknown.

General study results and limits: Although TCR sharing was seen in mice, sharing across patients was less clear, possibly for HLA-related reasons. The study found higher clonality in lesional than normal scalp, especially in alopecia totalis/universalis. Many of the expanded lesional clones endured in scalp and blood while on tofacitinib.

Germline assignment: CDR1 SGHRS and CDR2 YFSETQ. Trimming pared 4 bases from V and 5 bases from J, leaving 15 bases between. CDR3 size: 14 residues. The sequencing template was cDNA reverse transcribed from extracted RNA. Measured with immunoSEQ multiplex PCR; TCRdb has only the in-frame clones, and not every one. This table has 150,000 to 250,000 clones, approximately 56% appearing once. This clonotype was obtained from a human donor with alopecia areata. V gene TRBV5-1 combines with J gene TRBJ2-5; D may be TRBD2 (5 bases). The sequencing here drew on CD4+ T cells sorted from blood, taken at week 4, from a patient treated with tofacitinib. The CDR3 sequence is CASSRGAVLETQYF. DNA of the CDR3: TGCGCCAGCAGCCGGGGAGCGGTTCTGGAGACCCAGTACTTC.